The source of this T cell receptor (beta chain) is a study of blood T cells in healthy people across ages (dated by TCRdb to the mid-2010s). Study-level background: In model experiments, template switching captured roughly one uniquely barcoded TCR beta cDNA molecule for every two T cells. The study measured age-related changes in TCR beta repertoire diversity using deep sequencing normalized with unique cDNA molecular identifiers. Using the same blood draw, the study looked at two additional independent replicas of 1 million unique cDNA reads for two donors, one aged 18 to 29 and the other aged 80 or older. Four age groups were formed from the donors: young (average approximately 15 years), middle-aged (around 41), aged (about 62) and long-lived (roughly 88).

Based on the germline V gene, the CDR1 and CDR2 sequences are ENHRY and SYGVKD. From the cysteine up to the phenylalanine, the CDR3 has a length of 13 residues. The read is trimmed to its CDR3 DNA, 39 bases read in frame from base 1. The library came from 5' RACE. Instrument used: Illumina HiSeq 2500. A second PCR of 7 to 11 cycles was performed with a sample-barcoded 5' primer and a J-beta primer mix. A template-switch 5' adaptor carrying 12 random nucleotides introduced a unique molecular identifier onto each TCR beta cDNA molecule. Each sample yielded at least 2.5 million CDR3-containing paired-end reads. First-strand cDNA was synthesized from all RNA with the Mint cDNA synthesis kit, primed by a TRBC-specific oligonucleotide. Following uracil-DNA glycosylase treatment, all cDNA underwent a first 18-cycle PCR with the universal primers M1SS and BC2_uni_R. The study's processing was this. For normalization, 1 million high-quality reads were randomly selected from each sample, with every read carrying a distinct molecular identifier. Reads with shared molecular identifiers were discarded instead of being binned into consensus sequences. MiTCR, run with a Q25 quality threshold and the strictest error-elimination algorithm, handled CDR3 identification, clonotype clustering and error correction. A nonparametric unseen species model with Euler transformation was used to estimate lower-bound total TCR beta diversity. The public reads were quality trimmed at Q25 with fastp and then assembled into clones with MiXCR by TCRdb, keeping productive beta chains. A single entry per CDR3 protein holds the most common genes and DNA from its merged rows. TCRdb, not the original authors, processed these V and J calls. The sample includes around 800,000 distinct CDR3 sequences, with 20% to 30% observed a single time. 3% of the sample belongs to the ten largest clones.

Systemically healthy Caucasian individuals from Russia, 39 in total and aged about 6 to 95 years, were included as donors. Around 9.7 milliliters of peripheral blood were collected from each donor into EDTA-treated Vacutainer tubes. PBMCs were isolated by Ficoll-Paque density-gradient centrifugation, with at least 7 million obtained per sample. Total RNA was extracted from PBMCs with Trizol reagent, with at least 6 micrograms obtained per sample. The percentages of naive CD45RAhigh/CD27high T cells were determined by flow cytometry on a PBMC aliquot from every donor. What the work shows at the level of the full study, not this receptor alone: Observed TCR beta diversity correlated strongly with the percentage of naive T cells measured by flow cytometry. As age increased, observed TCR beta diversity per million T cells dropped in a roughly linear way, and a significant reduction was already evident by age 40. Because profiling used bulk unsorted PBMCs, naive and antigen-experienced compartments could not be compared conclusively. Compared with the aged group, more naive CD4+ T cells, fewer expanded clones and increased TCR diversity were shown by the long-lived group, suggesting age selection. Estimates of total diversity based on one million sequenced T cells were regarded as lower bounds and as underestimates. Because the CMV infection status of the donors was unknown, age-related changes in expanded clonotypes may potentially have been confounded.

A remark on this clonotype: This receptor's antigen is unknown. Base qualities are not recorded, but no much larger clone differs from it by a single base.

A further study also used this sample, focusing on T cells of mothers and their children. As noted in the second study: The donors were nine systemically healthy Caucasian individuals, made up of three mothers and their six children. cDNA synthesis consumed the entire amount of extracted RNA, loaded at around 1.5 ug RNA in each 15 ul reaction. In the second PCR, the M1S primer added sample barcodes and 2-4 random nucleotides. Over 10 million TCR beta CDR3 reads came from each mother, compared with 2.5 million to 3.5 million reads from each child. In both related and unrelated pairs, thymic selection shapes the output of TCR recombination in a similar way, with inherited differences having only a minor effect. Related mother-child pairs always showed normalized repertoire overlap that was slightly higher than in unrelated mother-child pairs, though the difference was never significant. No persistent microchimeric T cell clones were detected, at a sensitivity of approximately 90 clones per million clonotypes. To look for features that set related mother-child pairs apart from unrelated individuals, the researchers ran deep NGS to compare the TCR beta repertoires of mothers and children. The mean age was about 38 +/- 4 years for the mothers and approximately 11 +/- 4 years for the children. Libraries were sequenced on Illumina HiSeq 2000 with 100+100 nt paired-end reads after adapter ligation with NEBNext reagents. Mother and child libraries were prepared a month apart and sequenced in separate runs to prevent cross-contamination. Between roughly 500,000 and 2,100,000 distinct TCR beta clonotypes were identified per donor. Naive TCR beta clonotypes were estimated from low-frequency clonotypes matched to each donor's FACS-determined naive share, without sorting.

This TCR came from a boy aged 5-17 years in good health. The chain uses TRBV10-3 and TRBJ2-1, with no reliable assignment of the D segment. The J call may be wrong; the DNA end is better matched by TRBJ2-5. Sequencing was carried out using blood. The CDR3 region: CAISVTSAETQYF. The DNA sequence is as follows: TGTGCCATCAGTGTAACGAGTGCGGAGACCCAGTACTTC.